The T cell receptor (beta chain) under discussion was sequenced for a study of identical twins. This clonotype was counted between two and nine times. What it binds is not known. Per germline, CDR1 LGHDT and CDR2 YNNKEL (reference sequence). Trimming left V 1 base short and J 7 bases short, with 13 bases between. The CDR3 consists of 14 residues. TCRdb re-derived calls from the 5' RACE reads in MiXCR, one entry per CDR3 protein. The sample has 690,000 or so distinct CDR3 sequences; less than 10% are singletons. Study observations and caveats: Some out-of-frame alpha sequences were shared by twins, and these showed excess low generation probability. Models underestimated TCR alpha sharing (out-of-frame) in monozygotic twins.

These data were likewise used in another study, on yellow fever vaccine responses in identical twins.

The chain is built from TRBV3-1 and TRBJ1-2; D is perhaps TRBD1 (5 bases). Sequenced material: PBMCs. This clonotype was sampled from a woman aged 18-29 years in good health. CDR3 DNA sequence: TGTGCCAGCAGCCAAGTGGGGGGGGACCCTGGCTACACCTTC. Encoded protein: CASSQVGGDPGYTF.